The entry below gives a single T cell receptor (beta chain) sequence along with its context. The antigen is unknown. The multiple sclerosis control group consisted of treatment-naive patients whose relapsing-remitting disease, which was either stable or active, fulfilled revised McDonald criteria. TEMRA cells were FACS-enriched, while CD8+ and CD4+ T cells were negatively isolated. This sample is drawn from a study of CD8 T cells in Susac syndrome. Study-wide results and caveats: The relatively small number of individuals in the TCR sequencing and HLA analysis was acknowledged by the study.

Germline V lookup: CDR1 MNHEY, CDR2 SMNVEV (reference sequence). V lost 3 bases and J 2 bases, leaving 10 bases between the germline ends. This CDR3 is 14 amino acids long. RNA, at roughly 0.5 to 1 ug, was reverse transcribed with random hexamers. By means of immunoSEQ multiplex PCR, TCR beta CDR3 spanning 54 Vbeta and 13 Jbeta underwent amplification. TCRdb re-called the immunoSEQ multiplex PCR reads with MiXCR, one entry per CDR3 protein. Of 140,000 or so distinct CDR3 sequences listed, about 95% are singletons. The sequenced material came from CD4+ T cells from PBMCs. The chain recombines TRBV27 with TRBJ1-2; D uncertain. This TCR came from a human donor with multiple sclerosis. CDR3 region: CASSLGVGNYGYTF. CDR3 bases: TGTGCCAGCAGTTTGGGAGTCGGCAACTATGGCTACACCTTC.